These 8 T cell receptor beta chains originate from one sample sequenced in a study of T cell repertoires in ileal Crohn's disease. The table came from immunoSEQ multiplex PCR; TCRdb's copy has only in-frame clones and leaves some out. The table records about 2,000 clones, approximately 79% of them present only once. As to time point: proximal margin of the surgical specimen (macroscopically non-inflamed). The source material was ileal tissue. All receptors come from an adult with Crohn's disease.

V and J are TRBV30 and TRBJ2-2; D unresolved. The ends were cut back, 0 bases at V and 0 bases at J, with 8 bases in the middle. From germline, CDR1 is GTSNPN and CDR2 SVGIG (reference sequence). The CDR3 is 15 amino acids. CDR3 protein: CAWSVTFANTGELFF. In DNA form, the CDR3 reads TGTGCCTGGAGTGTAACCTTCGCGAACACCGGGGAGCTGTTTTTT. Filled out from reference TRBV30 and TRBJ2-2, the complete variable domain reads SQTIHQWPATLVQPVGSPLSLECTVEGTSNPNLYWYRQAAGRGLQLLFYSVGIGQISSEVPQNLSASRPQDRQFILSSKKLLLSDSGFYLCAWSVTFANTGELFFGEGSRLTVL.

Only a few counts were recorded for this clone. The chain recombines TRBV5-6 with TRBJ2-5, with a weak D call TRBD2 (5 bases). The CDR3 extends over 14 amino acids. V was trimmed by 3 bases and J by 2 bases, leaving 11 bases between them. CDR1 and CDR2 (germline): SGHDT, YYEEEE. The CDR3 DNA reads TGTGCCAGCAGCTCCCGCGGGTTACAAGAGACCCAGTACTTC. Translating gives CASSSRGLQETQYF.

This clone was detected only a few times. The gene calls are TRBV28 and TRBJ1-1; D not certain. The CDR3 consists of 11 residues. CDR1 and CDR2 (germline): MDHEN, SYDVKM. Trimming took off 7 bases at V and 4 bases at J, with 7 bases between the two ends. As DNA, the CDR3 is TGTGCCAGCACGGGAATCACTGAAGCTTTCTTT. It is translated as CASTGITEAFF.

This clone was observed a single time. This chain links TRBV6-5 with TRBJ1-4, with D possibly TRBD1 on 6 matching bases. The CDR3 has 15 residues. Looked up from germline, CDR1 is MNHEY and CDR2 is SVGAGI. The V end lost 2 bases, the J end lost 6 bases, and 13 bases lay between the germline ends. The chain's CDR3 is CASSYAGRGDEKLFF. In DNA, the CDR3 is TGTGCCAGCAGTTACGCCGGCAGGGGAGATGAAAAACTGTTTTTT.

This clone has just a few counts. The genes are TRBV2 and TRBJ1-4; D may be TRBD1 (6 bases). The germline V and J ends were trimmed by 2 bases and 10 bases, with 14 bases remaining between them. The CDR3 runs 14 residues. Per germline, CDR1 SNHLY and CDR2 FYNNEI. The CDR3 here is CASSEFLDRPKLFF. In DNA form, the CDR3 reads TGTGCCAGCAGTGAATTTCTGGACAGACCAAAACTGTTTTTT.

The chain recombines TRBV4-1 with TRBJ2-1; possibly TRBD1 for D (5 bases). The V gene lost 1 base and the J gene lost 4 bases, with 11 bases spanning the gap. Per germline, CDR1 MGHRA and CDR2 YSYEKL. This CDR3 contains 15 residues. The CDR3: CASSQVRTTYNEQFF. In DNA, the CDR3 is TGCGCCAGCAGCCAAGTACGGACAACTTACAATGAGCAGTTCTTC.

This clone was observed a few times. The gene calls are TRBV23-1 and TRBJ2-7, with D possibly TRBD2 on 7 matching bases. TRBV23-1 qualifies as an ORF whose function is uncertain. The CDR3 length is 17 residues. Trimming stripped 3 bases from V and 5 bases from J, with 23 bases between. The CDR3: CASSHPSGAGAMDEQYF. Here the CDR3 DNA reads TGCGCCAGCAGTCACCCCAGCGGGGCAGGGGCCATGGACGAGCAGTACTTC.

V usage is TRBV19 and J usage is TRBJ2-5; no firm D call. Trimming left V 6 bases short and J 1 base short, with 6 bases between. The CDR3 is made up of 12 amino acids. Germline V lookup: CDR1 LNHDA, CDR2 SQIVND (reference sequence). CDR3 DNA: TGTGCCAGTAGCGAAGGCCAAGAGACCCAGTACTTC. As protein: CASSEGQETQYF.